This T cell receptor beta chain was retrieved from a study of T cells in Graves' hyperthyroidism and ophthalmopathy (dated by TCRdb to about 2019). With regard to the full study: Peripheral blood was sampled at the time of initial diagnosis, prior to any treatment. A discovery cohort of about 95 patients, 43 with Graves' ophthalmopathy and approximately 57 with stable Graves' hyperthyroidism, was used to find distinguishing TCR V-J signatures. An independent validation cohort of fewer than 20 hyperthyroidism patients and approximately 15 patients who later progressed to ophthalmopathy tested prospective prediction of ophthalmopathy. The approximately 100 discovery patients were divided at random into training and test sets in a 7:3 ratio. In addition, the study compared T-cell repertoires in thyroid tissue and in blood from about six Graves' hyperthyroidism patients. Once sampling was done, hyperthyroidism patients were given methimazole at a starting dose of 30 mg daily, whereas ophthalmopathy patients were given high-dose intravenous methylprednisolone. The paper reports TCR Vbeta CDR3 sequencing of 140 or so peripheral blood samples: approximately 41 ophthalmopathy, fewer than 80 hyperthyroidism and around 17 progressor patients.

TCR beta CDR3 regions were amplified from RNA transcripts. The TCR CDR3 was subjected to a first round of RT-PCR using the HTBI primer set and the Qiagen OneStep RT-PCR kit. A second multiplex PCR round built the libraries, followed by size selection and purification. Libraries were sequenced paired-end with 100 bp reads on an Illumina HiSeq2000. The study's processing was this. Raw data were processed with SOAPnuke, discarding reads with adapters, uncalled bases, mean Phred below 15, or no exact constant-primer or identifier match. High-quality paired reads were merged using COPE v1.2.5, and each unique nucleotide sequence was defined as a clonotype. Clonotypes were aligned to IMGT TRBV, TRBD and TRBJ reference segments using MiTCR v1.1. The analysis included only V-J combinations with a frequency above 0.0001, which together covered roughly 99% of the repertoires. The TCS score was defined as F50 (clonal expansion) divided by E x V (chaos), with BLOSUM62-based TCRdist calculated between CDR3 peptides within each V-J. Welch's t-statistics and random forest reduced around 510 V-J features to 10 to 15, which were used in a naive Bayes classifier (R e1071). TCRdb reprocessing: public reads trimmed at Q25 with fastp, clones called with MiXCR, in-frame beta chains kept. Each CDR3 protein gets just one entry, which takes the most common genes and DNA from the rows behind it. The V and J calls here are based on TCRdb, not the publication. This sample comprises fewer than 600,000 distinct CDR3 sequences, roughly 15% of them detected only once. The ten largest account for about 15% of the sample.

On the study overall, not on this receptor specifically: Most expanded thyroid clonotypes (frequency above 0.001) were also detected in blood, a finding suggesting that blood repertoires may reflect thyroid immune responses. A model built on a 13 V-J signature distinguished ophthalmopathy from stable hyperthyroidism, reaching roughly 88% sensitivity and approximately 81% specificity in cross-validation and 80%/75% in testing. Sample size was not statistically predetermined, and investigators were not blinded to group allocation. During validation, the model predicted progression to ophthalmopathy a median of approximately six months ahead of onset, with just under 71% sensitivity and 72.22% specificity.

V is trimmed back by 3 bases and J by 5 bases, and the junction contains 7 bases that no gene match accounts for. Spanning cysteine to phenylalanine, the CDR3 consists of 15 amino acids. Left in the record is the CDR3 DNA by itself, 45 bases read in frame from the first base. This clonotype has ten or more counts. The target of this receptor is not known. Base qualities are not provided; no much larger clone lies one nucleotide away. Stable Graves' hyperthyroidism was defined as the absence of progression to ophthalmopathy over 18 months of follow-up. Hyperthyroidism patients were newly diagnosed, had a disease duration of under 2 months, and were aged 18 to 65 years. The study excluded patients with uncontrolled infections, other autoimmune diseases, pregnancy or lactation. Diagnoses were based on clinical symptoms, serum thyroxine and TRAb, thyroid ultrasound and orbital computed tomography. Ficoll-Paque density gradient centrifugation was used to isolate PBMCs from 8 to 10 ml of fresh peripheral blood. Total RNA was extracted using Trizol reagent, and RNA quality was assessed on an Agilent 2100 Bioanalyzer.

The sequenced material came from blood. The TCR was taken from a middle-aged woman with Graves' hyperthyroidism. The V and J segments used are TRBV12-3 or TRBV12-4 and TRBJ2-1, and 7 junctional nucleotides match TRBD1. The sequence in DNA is TGTGCCAGCAGTTTGCGACAGGGTGACCACAATGAGCAGTTCTTC. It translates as CASSLRQGDHNEQFF.